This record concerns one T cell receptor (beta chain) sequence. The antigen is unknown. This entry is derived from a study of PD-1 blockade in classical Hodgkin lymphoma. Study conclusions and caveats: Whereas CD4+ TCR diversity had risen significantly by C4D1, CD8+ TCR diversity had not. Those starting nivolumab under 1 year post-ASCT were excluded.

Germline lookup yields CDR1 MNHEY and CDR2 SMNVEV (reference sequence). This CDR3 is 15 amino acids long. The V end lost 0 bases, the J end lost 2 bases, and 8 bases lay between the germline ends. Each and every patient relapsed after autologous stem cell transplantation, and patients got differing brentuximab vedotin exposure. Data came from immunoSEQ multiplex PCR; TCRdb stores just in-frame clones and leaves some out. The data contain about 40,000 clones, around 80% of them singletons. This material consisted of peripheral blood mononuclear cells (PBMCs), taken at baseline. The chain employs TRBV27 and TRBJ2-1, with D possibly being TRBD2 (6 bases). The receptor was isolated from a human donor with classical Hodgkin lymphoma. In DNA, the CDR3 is TGTGCCAGCAGTTTATCTAGCGGACCCTACAATGAGCAGTTCTTC. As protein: CASSLSSGPYNEQFF.